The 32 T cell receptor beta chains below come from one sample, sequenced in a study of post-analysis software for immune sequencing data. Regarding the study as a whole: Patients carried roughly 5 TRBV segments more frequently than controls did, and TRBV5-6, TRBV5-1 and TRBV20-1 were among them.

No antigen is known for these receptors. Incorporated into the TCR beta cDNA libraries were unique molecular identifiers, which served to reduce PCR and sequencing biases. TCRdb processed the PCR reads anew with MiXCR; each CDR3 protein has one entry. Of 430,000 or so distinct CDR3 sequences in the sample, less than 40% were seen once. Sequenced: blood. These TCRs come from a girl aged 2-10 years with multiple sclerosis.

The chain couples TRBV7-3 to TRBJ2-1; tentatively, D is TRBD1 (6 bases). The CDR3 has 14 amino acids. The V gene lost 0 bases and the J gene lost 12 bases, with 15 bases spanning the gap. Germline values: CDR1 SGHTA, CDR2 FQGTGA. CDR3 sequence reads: CASSLTPGVRGQFF. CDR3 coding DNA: TGTGCCAGCAGCTTAACCCCAGGGGTCCGGGGGCAGTTCTTC.

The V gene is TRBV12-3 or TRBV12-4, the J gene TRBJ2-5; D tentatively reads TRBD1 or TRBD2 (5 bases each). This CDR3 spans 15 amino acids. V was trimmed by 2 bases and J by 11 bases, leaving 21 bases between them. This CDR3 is CASSLRDLRGNEQYF. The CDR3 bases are TGTGCCAGCAGTTTAAGGGACCTCCGGGGCAATGAGCAGTACTTC.

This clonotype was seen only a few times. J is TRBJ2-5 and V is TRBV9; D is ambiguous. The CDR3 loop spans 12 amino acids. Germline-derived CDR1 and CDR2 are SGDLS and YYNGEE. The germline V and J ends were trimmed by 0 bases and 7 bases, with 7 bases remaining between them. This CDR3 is CASSVGSGTQYF. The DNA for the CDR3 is TGTGCCAGCAGCGTAGGTTCCGGGACCCAGTACTTC.

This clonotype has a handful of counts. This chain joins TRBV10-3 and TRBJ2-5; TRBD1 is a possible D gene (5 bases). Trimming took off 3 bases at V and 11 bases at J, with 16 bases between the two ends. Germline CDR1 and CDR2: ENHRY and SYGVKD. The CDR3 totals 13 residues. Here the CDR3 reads CAISDPQGNEQYF. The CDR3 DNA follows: TGTGCCATCAGTGACCCCCAGGGCAATGAGCAGTACTTC.

The CDR3 loop reads CASSGTTLTYEQYF. The CDR3 DNA sequence: TGTGCCAGCAGCGGGACAACGTTAACCTACGAGCAGTACTTC. This chain uses TRBV11-2 with TRBJ2-7; D is possibly TRBD1 (6 bases). The CDR3 sequence is 14 residues long. Per germline, CDR1 SGHAT and CDR2 FQNNGV. V gave up 5 bases and J gave up 2 bases, with 13 bases separating them.

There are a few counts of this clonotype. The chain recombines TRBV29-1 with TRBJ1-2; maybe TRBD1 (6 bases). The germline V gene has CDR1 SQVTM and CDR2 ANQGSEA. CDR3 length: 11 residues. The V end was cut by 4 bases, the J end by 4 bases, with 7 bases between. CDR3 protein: CSVGQVYGYTF. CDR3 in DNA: TGCAGCGTTGGACAGGTCTATGGCTACACCTTC.

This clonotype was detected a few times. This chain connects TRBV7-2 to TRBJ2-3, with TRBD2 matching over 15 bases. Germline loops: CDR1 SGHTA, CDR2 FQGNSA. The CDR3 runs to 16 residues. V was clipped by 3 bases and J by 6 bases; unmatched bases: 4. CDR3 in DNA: TGTGCCAGCAGCTTGGGACTAGCGGGAGGTCTGGATACGCAGTATTTT. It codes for CASSLGLAGGLDTQYF.

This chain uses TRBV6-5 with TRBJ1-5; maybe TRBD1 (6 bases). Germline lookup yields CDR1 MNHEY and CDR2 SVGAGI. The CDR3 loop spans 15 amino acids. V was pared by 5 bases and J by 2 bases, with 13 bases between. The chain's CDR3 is CASSKSRQGNQPQHF. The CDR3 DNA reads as TGTGCCAGCAGTAAATCCCGACAGGGCAATCAGCCCCAGCATTTT.

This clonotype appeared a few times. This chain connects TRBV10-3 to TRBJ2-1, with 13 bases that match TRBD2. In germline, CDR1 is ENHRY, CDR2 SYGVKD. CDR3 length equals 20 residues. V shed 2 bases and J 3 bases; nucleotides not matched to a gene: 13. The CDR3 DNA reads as TGTGCCATCAGTGAGCCACCGGGACTAGCGGGACGAGGCAACTACAATGAGCAGTTCTTC. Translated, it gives CAISEPPGLAGRGNYNEQFF.

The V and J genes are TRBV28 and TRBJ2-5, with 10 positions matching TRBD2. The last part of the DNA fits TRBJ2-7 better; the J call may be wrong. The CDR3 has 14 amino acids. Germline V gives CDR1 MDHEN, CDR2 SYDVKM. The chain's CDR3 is CASTILSGGGEQYF. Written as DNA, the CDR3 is TGTGCCAGCACCATTCTGAGCGGGGGGGGCGAGCAGTACTTC.

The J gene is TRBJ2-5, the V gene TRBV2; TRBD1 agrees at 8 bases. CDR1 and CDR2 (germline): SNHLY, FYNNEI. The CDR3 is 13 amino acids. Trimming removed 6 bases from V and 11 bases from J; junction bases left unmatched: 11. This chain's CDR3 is CASRPDNRGEQYF. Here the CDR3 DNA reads TGTGCCAGCAGGCCAGATAACAGGGGGGAGCAGTACTTC.

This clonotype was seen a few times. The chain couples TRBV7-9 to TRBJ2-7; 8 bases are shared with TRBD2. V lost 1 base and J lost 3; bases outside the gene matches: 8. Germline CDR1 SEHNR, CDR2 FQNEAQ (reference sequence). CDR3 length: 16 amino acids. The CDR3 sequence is CASSLGSTSDLYEQYF. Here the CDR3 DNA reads TGTGCCAGCAGCTTAGGTTCGACTAGCGACCTCTACGAGCAGTACTTC.

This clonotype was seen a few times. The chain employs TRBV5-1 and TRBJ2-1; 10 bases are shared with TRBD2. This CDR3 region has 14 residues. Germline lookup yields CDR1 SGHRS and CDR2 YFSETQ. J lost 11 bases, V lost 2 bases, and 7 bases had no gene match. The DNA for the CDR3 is TGCGCCAGCAGCTTTCTAGCGGGAGAAGATAAGCAGTTCTTC. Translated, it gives CASSFLAGEDKQFF.

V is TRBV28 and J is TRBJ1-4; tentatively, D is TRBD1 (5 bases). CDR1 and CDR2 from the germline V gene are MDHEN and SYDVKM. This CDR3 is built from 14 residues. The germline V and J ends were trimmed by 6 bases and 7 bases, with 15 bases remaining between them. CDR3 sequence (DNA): TGTGCCAGCAGCTCGGGACGGCTTCCTGAAAAACTGTTTTTT. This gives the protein CASSSGRLPEKLFF.

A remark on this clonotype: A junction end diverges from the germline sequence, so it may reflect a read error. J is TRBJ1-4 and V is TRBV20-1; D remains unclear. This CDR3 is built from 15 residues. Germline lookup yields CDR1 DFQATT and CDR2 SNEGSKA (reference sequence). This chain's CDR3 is CSARRQADSNEKRFF. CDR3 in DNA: TGCAGTGCTAGACGCCAGGCCGACTCTAATGAAAAACGGTTTTTT.

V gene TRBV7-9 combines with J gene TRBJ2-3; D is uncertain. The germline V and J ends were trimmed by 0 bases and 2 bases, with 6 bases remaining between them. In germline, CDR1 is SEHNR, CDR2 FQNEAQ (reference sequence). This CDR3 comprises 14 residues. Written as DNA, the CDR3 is TGTGCCAGCAGCTTAGCGTTGTACACAGATACGCAGTATTTT. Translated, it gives CASSLALYTDTQYF.

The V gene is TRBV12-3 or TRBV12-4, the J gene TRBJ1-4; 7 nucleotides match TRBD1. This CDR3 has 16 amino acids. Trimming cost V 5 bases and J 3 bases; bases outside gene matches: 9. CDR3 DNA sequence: TGTGCCAGCAGTAGCGACCGGGGACAGCCTAATGAAAAACTGTTTTTT. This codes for CASSSDRGQPNEKLFF.

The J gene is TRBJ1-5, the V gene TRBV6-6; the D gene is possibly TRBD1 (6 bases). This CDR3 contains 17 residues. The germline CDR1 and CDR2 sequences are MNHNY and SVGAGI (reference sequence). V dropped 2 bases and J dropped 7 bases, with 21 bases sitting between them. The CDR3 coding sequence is TGTGCCAGCAGTTACGGATTGTCGGGGGGGCGAGGGCAGCCCCAGCATTTT. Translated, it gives CASSYGLSGGRGQPQHF.

Here the CDR3 reads CASSSPGTVGYEQYF. Written as DNA, the CDR3 is TGTGCCAGCAGCTCCCCGGGGACAGTCGGCTACGAGCAGTACTTC. The chain recombines TRBV11-2 with TRBJ2-7, with 7 bases identical to TRBD1. This CDR3 region has 15 residues. Germline CDR1 SGHAT, CDR2 FQNNGV. The ends lost 4 bases at V and 3 bases at J; junction bases unmatched: 9.

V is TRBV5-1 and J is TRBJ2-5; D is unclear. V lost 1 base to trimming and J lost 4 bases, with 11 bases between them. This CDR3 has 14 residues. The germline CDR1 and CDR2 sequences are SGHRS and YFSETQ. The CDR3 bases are TGCGCCAGCAGCTTGTCAATCGTGGGAGAGACCCAGTACTTC. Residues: CASSLSIVGETQYF.

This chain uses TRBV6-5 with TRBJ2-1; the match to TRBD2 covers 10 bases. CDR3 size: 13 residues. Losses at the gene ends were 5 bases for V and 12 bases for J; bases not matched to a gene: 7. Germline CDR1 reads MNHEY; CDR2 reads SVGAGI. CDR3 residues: CASSTLAGDGQFF. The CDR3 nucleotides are TGTGCCAGCAGTACTCTAGCGGGAGACGGGCAGTTCTTC.

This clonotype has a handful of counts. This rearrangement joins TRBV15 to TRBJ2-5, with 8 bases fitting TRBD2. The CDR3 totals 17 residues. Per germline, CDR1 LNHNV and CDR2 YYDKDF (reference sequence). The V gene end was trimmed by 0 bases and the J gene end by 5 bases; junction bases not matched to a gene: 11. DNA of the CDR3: TGTGCCACCAGCAGAGATCCGAGCGGGAGTCGTGGGGAGACCCAGTACTTC. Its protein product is CATSRDPSGSRGETQYF.

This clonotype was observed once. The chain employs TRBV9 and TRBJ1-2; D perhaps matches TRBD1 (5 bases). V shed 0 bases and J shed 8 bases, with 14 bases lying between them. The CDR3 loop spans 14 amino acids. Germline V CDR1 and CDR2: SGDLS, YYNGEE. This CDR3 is CASSVELGRGGYTF. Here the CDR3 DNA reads TGTGCCAGCAGCGTAGAGCTGGGGCGGGGAGGCTACACCTTC.

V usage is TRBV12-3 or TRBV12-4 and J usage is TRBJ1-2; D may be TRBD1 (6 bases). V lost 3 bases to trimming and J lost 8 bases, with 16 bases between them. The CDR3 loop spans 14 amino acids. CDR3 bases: TGTGCCAGCAGTTTCGGCGGGGGCGAAGGAGGCTACACCTTC. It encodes CASSFGGGEGGYTF.

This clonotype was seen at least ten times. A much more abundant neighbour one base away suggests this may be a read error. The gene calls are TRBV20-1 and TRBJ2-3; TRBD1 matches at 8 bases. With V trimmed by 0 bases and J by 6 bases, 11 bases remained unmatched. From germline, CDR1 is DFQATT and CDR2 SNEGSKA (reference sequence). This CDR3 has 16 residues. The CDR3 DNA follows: TGCAGTGCTAGAGATCACGAGTCAGGGGGCAGGGATACGCAGTATTTT. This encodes CSARDHESGGRDTQYF.

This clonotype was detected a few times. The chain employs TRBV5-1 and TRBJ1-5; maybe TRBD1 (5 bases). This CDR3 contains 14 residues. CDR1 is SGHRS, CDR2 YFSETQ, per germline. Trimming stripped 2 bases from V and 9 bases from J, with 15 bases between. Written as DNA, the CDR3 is TGCGCCAGCAGCTTATCGGTGGACATAGGGCCCCAGCATTTT. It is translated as CASSLSVDIGPQHF.

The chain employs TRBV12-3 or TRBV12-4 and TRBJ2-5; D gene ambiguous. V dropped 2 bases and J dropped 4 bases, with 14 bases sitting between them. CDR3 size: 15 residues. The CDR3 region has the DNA TGTGCCAGCAGTTTAATCCGGAAAGGCGGAGAGACCCAGTACTTC. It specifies CASSLIRKGGETQYF.

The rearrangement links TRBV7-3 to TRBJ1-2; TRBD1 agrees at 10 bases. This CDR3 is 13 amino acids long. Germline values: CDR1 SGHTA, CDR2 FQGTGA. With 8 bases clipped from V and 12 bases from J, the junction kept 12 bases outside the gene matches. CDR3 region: CASDTGDRGQNTF. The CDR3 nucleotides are TGTGCCAGCGACACCGGTGACAGGGGGCAAAACACCTTC.

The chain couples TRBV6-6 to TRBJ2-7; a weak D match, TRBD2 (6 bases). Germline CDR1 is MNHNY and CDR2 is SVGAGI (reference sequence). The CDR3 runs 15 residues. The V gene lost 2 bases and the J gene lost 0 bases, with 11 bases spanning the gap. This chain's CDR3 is CASSYTSLASYEQYF. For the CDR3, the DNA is TGTGCCAGCAGTTACACTAGCCTGGCCTCCTACGAGCAGTACTTC.

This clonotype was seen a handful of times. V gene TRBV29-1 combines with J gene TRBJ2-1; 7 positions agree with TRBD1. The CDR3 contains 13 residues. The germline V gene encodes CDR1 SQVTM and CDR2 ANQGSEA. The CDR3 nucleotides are TGCAGTTTATGGGGACAGCAGCACAATGAGCAGTTCTTC. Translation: CSLWGQQHNEQFF.

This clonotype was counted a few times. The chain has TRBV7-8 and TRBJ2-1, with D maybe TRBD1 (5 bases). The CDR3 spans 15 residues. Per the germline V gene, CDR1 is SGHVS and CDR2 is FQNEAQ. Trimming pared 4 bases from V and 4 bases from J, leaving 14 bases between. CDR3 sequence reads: CASSSDIGIYNEQFF. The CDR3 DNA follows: TGTGCCAGCAGCTCGGACATCGGAATTTACAATGAGCAGTTCTTC.

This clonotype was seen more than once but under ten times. The DNA for the CDR3 is TGTGCCATCGGGTACTCAGATACGCAGTATTTT. Its translation is CAIGYSDTQYF. The chain recombines TRBV10-3 with TRBJ2-3, with D unresolved. The CDR3 is made up of 11 amino acids. The ends were cut back, 8 bases at V and 4 bases at J, with 7 bases in the middle. The germline gives CDR1 ENHRY, CDR2 SYGVKD.